This entry is about one TCR beta chain. Its antigen is not known. Sorted populations all exceeded 98% purity. This sample stems from a study of beta chain features in type 1 diabetes. Overall study results and limits: Resolution of whether HLA type affects TCRB rearrangement was not achieved here. Shorter TCRB CDR3s, moderately but significantly so, marked every one of the four CD4+ subsets in Type 1 diabetes patients. Healthy donors had naive, central memory and Treg TCRB repertoires that appeared less similar than those seen among patients.

Isolated RNA was reverse transcribed in full, so expressed TCRB transcripts were sequenced. The data were produced by immunoSEQ multiplex PCR, yet TCRdb's version contains in-frame clones alone and is incomplete. The sample lists approximately 15,000 clones; about 72% were seen once. The germline V gene encodes CDR1 MNHEY and CDR2 SVGAGI. This CDR3 spans 15 amino acids. V was shortened by 1 base and J by 2 bases, with 8 bases between the two germline ends. The J gene is TRBJ2-2, the V gene TRBV6-5; D is perhaps TRBD2 (6 bases). The sequence derives from a young woman with type 1 diabetes. Sequencing was done on a sample of stem cell memory CD4+ T cells from blood. This CDR3 reads CASSYFAGNTGELFF. The CDR3 DNA reads as TGTGCCAGCAGTTACTTTGCGGGAAACACCGGGGAGCTGTTTTTT.